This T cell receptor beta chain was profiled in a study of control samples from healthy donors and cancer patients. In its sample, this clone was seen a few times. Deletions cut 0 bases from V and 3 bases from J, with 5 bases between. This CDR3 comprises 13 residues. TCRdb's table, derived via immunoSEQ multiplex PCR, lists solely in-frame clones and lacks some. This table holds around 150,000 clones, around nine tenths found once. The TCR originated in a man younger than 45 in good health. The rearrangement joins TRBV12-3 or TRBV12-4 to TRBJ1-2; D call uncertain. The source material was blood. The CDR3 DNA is TGTGCCAGCAGTTTAGCAGACCACTATGGCTACACCTTC. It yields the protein CASSLADHYGYTF.